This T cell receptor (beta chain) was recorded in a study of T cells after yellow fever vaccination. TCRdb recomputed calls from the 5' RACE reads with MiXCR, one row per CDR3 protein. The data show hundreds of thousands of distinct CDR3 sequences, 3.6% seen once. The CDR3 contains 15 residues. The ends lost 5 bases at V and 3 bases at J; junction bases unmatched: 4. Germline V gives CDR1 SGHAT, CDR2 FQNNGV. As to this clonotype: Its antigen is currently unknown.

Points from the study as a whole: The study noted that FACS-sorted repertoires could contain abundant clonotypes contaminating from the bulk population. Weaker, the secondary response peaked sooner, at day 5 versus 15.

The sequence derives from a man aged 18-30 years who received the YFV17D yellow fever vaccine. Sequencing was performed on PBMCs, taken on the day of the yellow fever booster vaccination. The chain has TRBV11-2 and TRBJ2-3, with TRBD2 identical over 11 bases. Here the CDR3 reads CASSTSSGGTDTQYF. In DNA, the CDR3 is TGTGCCAGCAGCACCTCTAGCGGGGGGACAGATACGCAGTATTTT.